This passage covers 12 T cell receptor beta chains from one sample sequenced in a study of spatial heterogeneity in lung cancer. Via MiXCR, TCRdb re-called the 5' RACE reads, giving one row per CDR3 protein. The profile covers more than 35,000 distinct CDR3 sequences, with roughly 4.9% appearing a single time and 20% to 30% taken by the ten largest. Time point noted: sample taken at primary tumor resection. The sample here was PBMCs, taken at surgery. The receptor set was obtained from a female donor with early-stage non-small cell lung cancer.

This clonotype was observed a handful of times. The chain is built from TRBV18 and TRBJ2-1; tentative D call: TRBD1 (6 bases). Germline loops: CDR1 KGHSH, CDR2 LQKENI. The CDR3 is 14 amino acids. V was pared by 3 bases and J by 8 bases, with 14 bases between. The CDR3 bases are TGTGCCAGCTCACCGCGACAGGAATTGGATGAGCAGTTCTTC. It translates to CASSPRQELDEQFF.

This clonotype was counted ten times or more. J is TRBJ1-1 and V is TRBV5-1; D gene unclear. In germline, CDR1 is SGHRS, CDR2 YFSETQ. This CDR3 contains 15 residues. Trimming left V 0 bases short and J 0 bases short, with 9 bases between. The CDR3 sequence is CASSLGPPMNTEAFF. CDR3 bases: TGCGCCAGCAGCTTGGGACCGCCCATGAACACTGAAGCTTTCTTT.

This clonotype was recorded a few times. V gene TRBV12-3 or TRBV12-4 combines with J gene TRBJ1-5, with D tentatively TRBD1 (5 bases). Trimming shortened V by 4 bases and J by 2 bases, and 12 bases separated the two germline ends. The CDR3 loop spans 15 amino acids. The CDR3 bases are TGTGCCAGCAGTTCCAGGGAACCCGGCAATCAGCCCCAGCATTTT. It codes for CASSSREPGNQPQHF.

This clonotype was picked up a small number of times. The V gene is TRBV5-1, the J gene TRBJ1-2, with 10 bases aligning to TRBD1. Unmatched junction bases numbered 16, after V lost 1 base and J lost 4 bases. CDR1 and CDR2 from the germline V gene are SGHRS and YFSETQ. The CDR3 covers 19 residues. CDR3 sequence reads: CASSLPPFRDRGKIYGYTF. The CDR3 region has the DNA TGCGCCAGCAGCTTGCCGCCTTTTCGGGACAGGGGAAAAATCTATGGCTACACCTTC. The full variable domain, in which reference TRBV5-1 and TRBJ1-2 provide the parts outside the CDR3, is KAGVTQTPRYLIKTRGQQVTLSCSPISGHRSVSWYQQTPGQGLQFLFEYFSETQRNKGNFPGRFSGRQFSNSRSEMNVSTLELGDSALYLCASSLPPFRDRGKIYGYTFGSGTRLTVV.

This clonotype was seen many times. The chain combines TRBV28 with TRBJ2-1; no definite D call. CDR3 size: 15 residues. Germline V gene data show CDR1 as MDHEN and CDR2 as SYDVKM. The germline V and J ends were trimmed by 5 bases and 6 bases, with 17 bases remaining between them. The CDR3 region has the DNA TGTGCCAGCAGTAAGGCCGGTAGGCTTGGCAATGAGCAGTTCTTC. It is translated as CASSKAGRLGNEQFF.

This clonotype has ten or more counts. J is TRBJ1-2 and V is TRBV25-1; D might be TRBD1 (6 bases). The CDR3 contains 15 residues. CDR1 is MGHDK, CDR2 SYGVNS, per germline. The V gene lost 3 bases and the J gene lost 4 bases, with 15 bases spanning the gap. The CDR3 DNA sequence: TGTGCCAGCAGTGACGGCCGGACAGATGCCTATGGCTACACCTTC. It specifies CASSDGRTDAYGYTF.

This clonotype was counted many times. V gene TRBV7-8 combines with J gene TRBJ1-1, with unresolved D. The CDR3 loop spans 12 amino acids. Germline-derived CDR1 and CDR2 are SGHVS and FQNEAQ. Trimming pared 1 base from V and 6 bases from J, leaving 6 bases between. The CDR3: CASSLGPSEAFF. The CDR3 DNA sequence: TGTGCCAGCAGCTTAGGGCCTTCTGAAGCTTTCTTT.

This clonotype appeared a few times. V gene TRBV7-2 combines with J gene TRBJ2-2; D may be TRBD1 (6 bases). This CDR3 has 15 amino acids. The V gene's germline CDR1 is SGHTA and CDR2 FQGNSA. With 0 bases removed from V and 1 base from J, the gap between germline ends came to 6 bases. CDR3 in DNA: TGTGCCAGCAGCTTAGCGACAGGGAACACCGGGGAGCTGTTTTTT. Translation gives CASSLATGNTGELFF.

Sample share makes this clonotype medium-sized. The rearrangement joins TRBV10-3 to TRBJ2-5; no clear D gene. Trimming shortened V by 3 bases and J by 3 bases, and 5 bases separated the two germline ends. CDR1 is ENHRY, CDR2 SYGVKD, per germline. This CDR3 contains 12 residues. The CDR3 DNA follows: TGTGCCATCAGTGACCTAGAAGAGACCCAGTACTTC. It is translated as CAISDLEETQYF.

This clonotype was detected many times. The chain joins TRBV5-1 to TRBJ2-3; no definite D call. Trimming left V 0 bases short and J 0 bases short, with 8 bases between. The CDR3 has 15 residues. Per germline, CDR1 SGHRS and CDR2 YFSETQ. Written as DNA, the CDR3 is TGCGCCAGCAGCTTGGAGGGCAGAAGCACAGATACGCAGTATTTT. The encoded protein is CASSLEGRSTDTQYF. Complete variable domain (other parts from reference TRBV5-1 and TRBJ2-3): KAGVTQTPRYLIKTRGQQVTLSCSPISGHRSVSWYQQTPGQGLQFLFEYFSETQRNKGNFPGRFSGRQFSNSRSEMNVSTLELGDSALYLCASSLEGRSTDTQYFGPGTRLTVL.

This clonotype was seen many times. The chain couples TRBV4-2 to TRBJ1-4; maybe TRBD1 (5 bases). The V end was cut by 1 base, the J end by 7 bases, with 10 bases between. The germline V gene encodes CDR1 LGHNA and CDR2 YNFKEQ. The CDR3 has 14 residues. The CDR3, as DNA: TGTGCCAGCAGCCAAGGGGGGGACGCTGAAAAACTGTTTTTT. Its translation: CASSQGGDAEKLFF.

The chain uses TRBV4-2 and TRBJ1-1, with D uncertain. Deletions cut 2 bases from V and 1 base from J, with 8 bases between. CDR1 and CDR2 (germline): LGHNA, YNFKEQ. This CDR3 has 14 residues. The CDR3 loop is CASSQLTANTEAFF. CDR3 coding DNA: TGTGCCAGCAGCCAACTGACGGCGAACACTGAAGCTTTCTTT.